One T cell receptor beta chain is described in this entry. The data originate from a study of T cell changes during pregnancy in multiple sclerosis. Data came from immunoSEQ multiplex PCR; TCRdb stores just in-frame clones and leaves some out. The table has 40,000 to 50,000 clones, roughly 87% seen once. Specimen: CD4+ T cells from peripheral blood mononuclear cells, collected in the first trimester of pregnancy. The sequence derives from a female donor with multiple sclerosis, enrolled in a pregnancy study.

The CDR3 nucleotides are TGTGCTAGTGGTTTGGTACCCAGGGATGAACCTCTCATCTACAATGAGCAGTTCTTC. This codes for CASGLVPRDEPLIYNEQFF. The chain uses TRBV12-5 and TRBJ2-1; a weak D match, TRBD1 (5 bases). Germline V gives CDR1 LGHNT, CDR2 FRNRAP. V dropped 0 bases and J dropped 3 bases, with 21 bases sitting between them. This CDR3 is built from 19 residues.